The next 4 T cell receptor beta chains were all read from a single sample in a study of OX40 agonist ivuxolimab in advanced cancers. The repertoire was sequenced with immunoSEQ multiplex PCR; TCRdb's copy has only in-frame clones and lacks some. The table has tens of thousands of clones, 70% to 85% seen once; the top ten hold around 3.8%. Sequences were derived from CD4+ or CD8+ T cells sorted from blood, sampled in a trial of the OX40 agonist ivuxolimab. The receptors here all came from an adult with an advanced solid tumor such as melanoma, head and neck, liver or kidney cancer.

The chain employs TRBV9 and TRBJ2-1; D not resolved. Trimming took off 3 bases at V and 5 bases at J, with 3 bases between the two ends. Germline V gene data show CDR1 as SGDLS and CDR2 as YYNGEE. There are 11 residues in the CDR3. CDR3 DNA sequence: TGTGCCAGCAGCGGTGACAATGAGCAGTTCTTC. Translation: CASSGDNEQFF.

The chain has TRBV5-1 and TRBJ2-1, with a weak D call TRBD2 (6 bases). V was trimmed by 9 bases and J by 4 bases, leaving 11 bases between them. Germline-derived CDR1 and CDR2 are SGHRS and YFSETQ. The CDR3 consists of 12 residues. The CDR3 region is CATAGPYNEQFF. The CDR3 DNA sequence: TGCGCCACCGCGGGACCTTACAATGAGCAGTTCTTC.

The V gene is TRBV5-4, the J gene TRBJ1-1; perhaps TRBD1 as D (5 bases). CDR1 is SGHNT, CDR2 YYREEE, per germline (reference sequence). Trimming cost V 4 bases and J 2 bases, with 18 bases left between them. The CDR3 is 16 residues long. The CDR3 DNA sequence: TGTGCCAGCAGCGCTGGGGGAGGGTTCGAAAACACTGAAGCTTTCTTT. Translating it yields CASSAGGGFENTEAFF.

This clone has only one observation. The V and J genes are TRBV7-2 and TRBJ2-3; 13 bases are a match to TRBD2. Germline CDR1 reads SGHTA; CDR2 reads FQGNSA. The CDR3 spans 19 residues. J lost 4 bases, V lost 0 bases, and 10 bases had no gene match. The CDR3 region is CASSLAPLAGGLGSDTQYF. For the CDR3, the DNA is TGTGCCAGCAGCTTAGCCCCACTAGCGGGAGGGCTAGGCTCAGATACGCAGTATTTT.